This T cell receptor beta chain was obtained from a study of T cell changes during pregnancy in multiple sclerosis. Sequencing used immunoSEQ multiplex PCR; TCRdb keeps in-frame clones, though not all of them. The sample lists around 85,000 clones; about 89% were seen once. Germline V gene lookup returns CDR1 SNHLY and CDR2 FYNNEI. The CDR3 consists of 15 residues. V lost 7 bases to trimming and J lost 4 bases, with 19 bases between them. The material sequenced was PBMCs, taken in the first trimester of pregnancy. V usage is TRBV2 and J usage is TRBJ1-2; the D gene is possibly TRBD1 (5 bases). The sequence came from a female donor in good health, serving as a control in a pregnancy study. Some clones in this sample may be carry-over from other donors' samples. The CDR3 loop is CASKLDSTSIYGYTF. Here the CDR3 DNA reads TGTGCCAGCAAGCTTGACAGTACATCTATCTATGGCTACACCTTC. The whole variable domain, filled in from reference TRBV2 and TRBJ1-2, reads EPEVTQTPSHQVTQMGQEVILRCVPISNHLYFYWYRQILGQKVEFLVSFYNNEISEKSEIFDDQFSVERPDGSNFTLKIRSTKLEDSAMYFCASKLDSTSIYGYTFGSGTRLTVV.